This T cell receptor (beta chain) was found in a study of cytomegalovirus exposure and HLA in healthy donors (dated by TCRdb to 2016 to 2017). With regard to the full study: In an earlier analysis of some 610 of the donors, about 270 Gb of sequence data and 117 million unique TCR beta sequences from approximately 180 million T cells were reported. About 280 gigabases of sequencing data and around 90 million unique TCR sequences made up an early release that covered under 750 HLA-typed donors. Among the roughly 380 genotyped donors, approximately 82% belonged to the genetic ancestry cluster associated with self-reported Caucasian donors. The study aimed to test whether signatures of past pathogen exposure could be identified by cataloging public T cell receptors. Using immunosequencing, the study profiled T cell repertoires from around 670 subjects and related those repertoires to cytomegalovirus serostatus. Along with the approximately 700-subject first cohort, a separate validation cohort of more than 90 different subjects was used. To predict cytomegalovirus infection status, the study combined high-throughput TCR immunosequencing, statistical association of individual TCRs with disease status, and machine learning. A later analysis re-analyzed previously published TCR beta repertoires from roughly 690 donors and added high-resolution HLA genotyping to study TCR occurrence patterns. Rather than using new phenotypic data, the later analysis identified candidate immune exposures from TCR beta sequences and from how often those sequences occurred across donors. In an earlier analysis of roughly 540 of the donors, high-throughput TCR beta sequencing was used to judge whether each TCR beta V gene segment behaved as functional or pseudogenic. Donor age, sex, ethnicity and CMV serostatus were collected together with the repertoire data. In a later genetic analysis, genome-wide SNP genotypes for about 65% of the 666 donors were used, and that subset was treated as a discovery cohort. All discovery cohort repertoires had been generated using a single sequencing platform. HLA typing included class I and class II loci at four-digit resolution. Typing coverage differed by locus: A, B, C, DRB1 and DQB1 were typed in roughly 620-640 donors, DQA1 in approximately 520, DPA1 in around 610, and DPB1 in approximately 450. Roughly 5 DR-DQ haplotypes were treated as single units for association and clustering because of strong linkage in the cohort. Across approximately 400 genotyped donors of the cohort, an average of roughly 250,000 unique TCR beta nucleotide sequences per donor were sequenced, and roughly 17% of those sequences were non-productive. What the authors observed across the whole study: Broadly in line with IMGT annotations, most TCR beta V segments showed up in productive rearrangements about 90% or about 30% of the time in an earlier analysis of under 700 of the donors. A group of highly shared sequence variants was considered likely to be a technical artifact of the sequencing pipeline. In a later analysis, several top co-occurrence clusters were reported to appear linked to parvovirus B19, influenza, CMV and Epstein-Barr virus. The cohort was sequenced for TCR beta chains only, and without alpha or paired-chain data the features that could be detected were limited. Sequencing depth was assumed to be roughly uniform across donors in the presence/absence analyses, though that assumption may not hold. In a later analysis, TCR association rates were found to vary across HLA loci, with the most associated TCRs seen for DRB1 alleles and the fewest for HLA-C alleles. The study gave a list of 150 to 200 TCR beta chains associated with cytomegalovirus. Immune exposure information for the cohort was limited to CMV serostatus. Most CMV-associated TCR beta chains appeared to be HLA-restricted in a later analysis, and the HLA associations seemed to be driven largely by CMV exposure. In a later genetic analysis, fewer N-insertions in productive TCRs were reported among donors in an Asian-associated ancestry cluster than the roughly 710-donor mean. Most TCR sequences were seen in very few donors, while some public TCRs were found in many individuals. Cytomegalovirus status was reported to be diagnosed by the classifier with high specificity and sensitivity in both the original and validation cohorts. In vitro tests confirmed that a few of the cytomegalovirus-associated TCR beta chains recognize cytomegalovirus antigens. V-gene and J-gene trimming of TCR beta chains was associated with a missense DCLRE1C variant in a later genetic analysis, and the association was replicated in an independent cohort. The authors suggested that the approach could potentially be generalized to other disease states and immunological phenotypes. Correlated functional status among segregating V segments might be attributable to linkage disequilibrium, but an unknown experimental factor could not be ruled out. Fewer than 20 rarely observed V segments, including chromosome 9 orphons, were excluded from the earlier analysis of some 590 of the donors because counts were too low. Because HLA typing was unavailable for some donors at each locus, only the typed subset was used in association tests. A later analysis found that HLA-associated TCR beta chains were more clonally expanded and had lower generation probabilities than equally common non-associated chains. A later analysis associated 15,000 to 20,000 TCR beta sequences with specific HLA alleles at a false discovery rate of 0.05. Assigning TCR associations to individual alleles was difficult when HLA alleles, especially DR and DQ, strongly co-occurred. A further reported finding was that TCR beta sequences accurately predicted the HLA-A and HLA-B alleles for most subjects in the first cohort.

The cohort consisted of 666 healthy bone marrow donors. All cohort members were sampled while nominally healthy, although unrecorded immune exposures were likely present. The donor was CMV seronegative and was included in the group of 352 seronegative cohort members. A peripheral blood sample was collected from each donor, and TCR beta sequencing was performed on peripheral blood mononuclear cells. The Qiagen DNeasy Blood Extraction Kit was used to extract genomic DNA from the blood cell samples. Note on this clone: Its binding antigen is unknown. No per-base quality is available; no much larger clone lies one base away.

Receptor libraries were prepared by the immunoSEQ multiplex PCR assay. For the multiplex PCR, a mixture combining 60 forward primers for TCR Vbeta segments and 13 reverse primers for TCR Jbeta segments was used. Amplification of the CDR3 region of rearranged TCR beta genes was performed with a multiplex PCR assay on genomic DNA. Amplified TCR beta libraries were sequenced as 87-base-pair reads on the Illumina HiSeq System. As for the original processing: Across the 500 to 700 repertoires, a later analysis counted 60 million to 90 million unique TCR beta chains, around 11 million of which were shared by at least two donors. To remove PCR and sequencing errors, raw reads were error-corrected and collapsed into unique sequences using a nearest-neighbor algorithm that merged closely related sequences. CDR3 sequences were aligned to IMGT reference sequences to assign V, D and J gene segments. Each retained sequence needed at least a six-nucleotide match to both a V gene segment and a J gene segment. A rearrangement was called productive if the CDR3 had no stop codons and remained in frame with V and J, and every other rearrangement was called non-productive. Following IMGT convention, CDR3 was defined as the stretch from the second conserved V-encoded cysteine to the conserved J-encoded phenylalanine. Sequences without an unambiguous match to a single V gene segment were excluded from the earlier analysis of approximately 560 of the donors. In an earlier analysis of a few hundred of the donors, a V segment was called functional when productive rearrangements were above 56.7%, and segregating when the standard deviation between donors exceeded 5%. A statistical classification framework was developed to diagnose cytomegalovirus status using the catalog of TCR beta chain sequences. V and J gene assignment, in a later analysis, came from comparing TCR nucleotide sequences with IMGT/GENE-DB human TR gene sequences. A later analysis assigned CDR3 sequences and most-parsimonious VDJ recombination scenarios with the TCRdist pipeline. In a later analysis, every TCR beta chain was defined by the combination of its CDR3 amino acid sequence and its V-gene family, and reads without a unique V-gene family were dropped. To address suspected cross-contamination and a sequencing artifact, a later analysis removed roughly 580 highly shared, low-generation-probability nucleotide sequences. For each public chain, a later analysis derived a clonal expansion index from normalized ranks of inferred template counts within each repertoire. Generation probabilities in a later analysis came from a VDJ recombination model fitted to out-of-frame rearrangements, and those results were checked against IGoR. In a later analysis, hypergeometric tests were used to score TCR-TCR, TCR-HLA and TCR-CMV co-occurrence, with a repertoire-size bias correction applied to TCR pairs. False discovery rates were estimated in a later analysis by permuting HLA or CMV assignments 20 times. In a later analysis, co-occurring TCRs were grouped using DBSCAN, with TCRdist sequence similarity added in when clustering inside HLA-allele-positive subsets. Repertoires with fewer than 30,000 or more than 120,000 public chains, plus five repertoires with anomalous nucleotide sharing, were excluded from co-occurrence clustering. Not all clones reach the TCRdb copy of this immuneACCESS table, which keeps in-frame sequences only. Checked studies attribute under half of the gap to unresolved V genes and leave the rest unexplained. Clonal size and the V and J genes are those of that table, whereas D and trimming came from the DNA. This sample holds some 120,000 clones; around 77% were observed only once. The top ten clonotypes cover roughly 5.5% of the sample.

Sample: PBMCs. The clonotype was recovered from a man aged 25-45 years in good health and CMV-seronegative.

The CDR3 is CASSLVAQGHNEQYF. The sequence in DNA is TGTGCCAGCAGCTTGGTTGCACAGGGTCATAACGAGCAGTACTTC. The sequence links TRBV5-4 to TRBJ2-7, with TRBD1 as a weak D call on 6 bases. The cysteine opens and the phenylalanine closes a CDR3 of 15 amino acids. Only CDR3 DNA remains: 45 bases, in frame from the first base. CDR1 and CDR2 (SGHNT, YYREEE) derive from the germline V gene (reference sequence). V is reduced by 0 bases and J by 5 bases, leaving a spacing of 15 bases between them.